Following are 3 T cell receptor beta chains from one sample sequenced in a study of T-cell memory formation after mild COVID-19 (TCRdb year 2021). Library preparation employed 5' RACE. Sequencing was carried out with an Illumina NovaSeq 6000. TCRdb reworked the public reads: Q25 trimming with fastp, MiXCR clone assembly, productive beta chains retained. Rows matching on CDR3 protein sequence are summarized as one entry with the most common DNA and genes. This sample is represented by 150,000 to 200,000 distinct CDR3 sequences; around 21% of them were singletons. The top ten clonotypes cover roughly 23% of the sample. The sample taken for sequencing was PBMCs or a T cell subset sorted from them (not recorded which). The receptors derive from an adult woman who had mild COVID-19 (a few samples of this study predate the infection). The sample titles of this study are shuffled in the database, so cell type and time point are left out; the donor was told from shared clones.

This chain joins TRBV9 and TRBJ2-2, with a possible D match to TRBD2 (5 bases). Between the trimmed V and J ends, which lost 0 bases and 7 bases, there was a span of 19 bases. Germline CDR1 and CDR2: SGDLS and YYNGEE. The CDR3 covers 17 residues. CDR3 amino acids: CASSVEGGPLLGGELFF. The CDR3 DNA follows: TGTGCCAGCAGCGTAGAAGGAGGACCCCTTCTGGGCGGGGAGCTGTTTTTT.

CDR3 in DNA: TGTGCCAGCAGTTACTCAACAGGGCTGTGGAACACTGAAGCTTTCTTT. This sequence encodes CASSYSTGLWNTEAFF. The genes are TRBV6-6 and TRBJ1-1; weak D call: TRBD1 (6 bases). The CDR3 runs to 16 residues. V was trimmed by 0 bases and J by 1 base, leaving 12 bases between them. Germline V gene sequence: CDR1 MNHNY, CDR2 SVGAGI (reference sequence).

The chain has TRBV27 and TRBJ1-1; 9 nucleotides match TRBD1. V trimming: 3 bases; J trimming: 7 bases; junction bases outside the gene matches: 6. The CDR3 has 14 residues. From germline, CDR1 is MNHEY and CDR2 SMNVEV (reference sequence). In nucleotides, the CDR3 is TGTGCCAGCAGTTTCACGACAGGGGGGGATGAAGCTTTCTTT. Amino acids: CASSFTTGGDEAFF.